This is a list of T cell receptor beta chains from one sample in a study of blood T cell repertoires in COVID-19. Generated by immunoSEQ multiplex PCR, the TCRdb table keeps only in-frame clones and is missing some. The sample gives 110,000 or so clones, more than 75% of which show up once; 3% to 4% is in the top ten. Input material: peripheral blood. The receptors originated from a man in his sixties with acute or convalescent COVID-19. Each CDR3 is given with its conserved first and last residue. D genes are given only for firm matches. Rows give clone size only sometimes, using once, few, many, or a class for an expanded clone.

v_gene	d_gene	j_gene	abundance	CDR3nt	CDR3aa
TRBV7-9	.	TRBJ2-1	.	TGTGCCAGCAGTATAGGGGAAAGCTCCTACAATGAGCAGTTCTTC	CASSIGESSYNEQFF
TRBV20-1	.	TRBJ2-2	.	TGCAGTGCTGGTCGGACCGGGGAGCTGTTTTTT	CSAGRTGELFF
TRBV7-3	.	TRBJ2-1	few	TGTGCCAGCAGCTTAAGCGGGAACTCCTACAATGAGCAGTTCTTC	CASSLSGNSYNEQFF
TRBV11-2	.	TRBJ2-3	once	TGTGCCAGCAGGAGGACAGGCACAGATACGCAGTATTTT	CASRRTGTDTQYF
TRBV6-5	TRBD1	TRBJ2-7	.	TGTGCCAGCAGTTACTCGGGACAGCTCTACGAGCAGTACTTC	CASSYSGQLYEQYF
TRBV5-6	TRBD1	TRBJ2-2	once	TGTGCCAGCAGACAGGGGGCCGGGGAGCTGTTTTTT	CASRQGAGELFF
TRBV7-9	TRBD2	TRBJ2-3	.	TGTGCCTCTCGCGGGAGCGCCACTAGCACAGATACGCAGTATTTT	CASRGSATSTDTQYF
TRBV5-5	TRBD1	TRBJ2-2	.	TGTGCCAGCAGTTCGTTCTGGACAGGGGGCTTTACCGGGGAGCTGTTTTTT	CASSSFWTGGFTGELFF
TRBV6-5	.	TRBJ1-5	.	TGTGCCAGCAGTTACGGGGCAGGTAATCAGCCCCAGCATTTT	CASSYGAGNQPQHF
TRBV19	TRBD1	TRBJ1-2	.	TGTGCCAGTAGTTCCCCTGGACAGGGGAACTATGGCTACACCTTC	CASSSPGQGNYGYTF
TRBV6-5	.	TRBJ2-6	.	TGTGCCAGCAGTACCCCTAGCTCTGGGGCCAACGTCCTGACTTTC	CASSTPSSGANVLTF
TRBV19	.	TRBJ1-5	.	TGTGCCAGTAAGGCGACAGAGCTCAATCAGCCCCAGCATTTT	CASKATELNQPQHF
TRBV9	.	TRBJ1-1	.	TGTGCCAGCAGCTCCTCCGGGACACCGAACACTGAAGCTTTCTTT	CASSSSGTPNTEAFF
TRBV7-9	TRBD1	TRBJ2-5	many	TGTGCCAGCAGCTTAGTCGACAGGGGGCTCAGTAAAGAGACCCAGTACTTC	CASSLVDRGLSKETQYF
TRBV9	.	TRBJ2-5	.	TGTGCCAGCAGCGTAGGGGCGGCTAGCAGCGTCCAAGAGACCCAGTACTTC	CASSVGAASSVQETQYF
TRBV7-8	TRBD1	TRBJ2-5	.	TGTGCCAGCAGCATCATAGGGAACAGGGGTGGGGAGACCCAGTACTTC	CASSIIGNRGGETQYF
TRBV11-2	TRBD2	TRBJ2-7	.	TGTGCCAGCACCCCGGGGACTAGCGGGTCGCCATCTTCTGAGCAGTACTTC	CASTPGTSGSPSSEQYF
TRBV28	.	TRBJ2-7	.	TGTGCCAGCAGTTTAGGGGGGGCCCCACCCTACGAGCAGTACTTC	CASSLGGAPPYEQYF
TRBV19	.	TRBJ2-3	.	TGTGCCAGTAGTATTTGGCAGGGGGAGGGCACAGATACGCAGTATTTT	CASSIWQGEGTDTQYF
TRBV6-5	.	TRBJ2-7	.	TGTGCCAGCAGTCTCGGCGGGAACGAGCAGTACTTC	CASSLGGNEQYF
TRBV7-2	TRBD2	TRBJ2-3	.	TGTGCCAGCAGCTTAGACGGGAGGGCCCGTGGCACAGATACGCAGTATTTT	CASSLDGRARGTDTQYF
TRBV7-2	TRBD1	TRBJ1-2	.	TGTGCCAGCAGCTGGACAGGGTCCTATGGCTACACCTTC	CASSWTGSYGYTF
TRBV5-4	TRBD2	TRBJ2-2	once	TGTGCCAGCAGCTCGGAACTAGCGGGAGTACCTACCGGGGAGCTGTTTTTT	CASSSELAGVPTGELFF
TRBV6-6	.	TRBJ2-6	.	TGTGCCAGCAGTTACGTGGGCTCGGGGGCCAACGTCCTGACTTTC	CASSYVGSGANVLTF